This T cell receptor (beta chain) originates from a study of T-cell memory formation after mild COVID-19. Broader study findings: Confirmation of SARS-CoV-2 specificity was lacking for second-wave clones peaking day 37. CD4/CD8 balance held among clones contracting day 15 to 85, and later expanders leaned CD4+.

Using its own MiXCR run on the 5' RACE reads, TCRdb lists one record per CDR3 protein. The repertoire holds around 190,000 distinct CDR3 sequences, approximately 17% seen once, with roughly 3.7% in the top ten. This clonotype has just a few counts. No antigen is known for it. The CDR3 covers 14 residues. Germline CDR1 SGHTA, CDR2 FQGTGA. The V and J ends lost 2 bases and 3 bases respectively, with 9 bases between them. Sequenced material: PBMCs or a T cell subset sorted from them (not recorded which). This sequence was found in a man younger than 30 who had mild COVID-19 (a few samples of this study predate the infection). Cell type and time point are not known. The chain couples TRBV7-3 to TRBJ2-3; D gene uncertain. CDR3 region: CASSLSWATDTQYF. The CDR3, as DNA: TGTGCCAGCAGCTTATCCTGGGCTACAGATACGCAGTATTTT.